Below, 9 T cell receptor beta chains from the same sample are listed, as sequenced in a study of regulatory T cells. Study conclusions and caveats: Hydrophobic residues at CDR3 positions 6 and 7 were enriched in conventional CD4+ T cells of CD3G-deficient patients.

Primers: 52 TRBV forward and 13 TRBJ reverse. TCRdb's copy holds only in-frame clones and misses some; the assay was immunoSEQ multiplex PCR. The repertoire consists of under 45,000 clones, with around nine tenths occurring once and the leading ten covering under 2.5%. No antigen has been identified for these receptors. Sequencing used conventional CD4+ T cells sorted from blood. These TCRs come from a person in their late teens or twenties with CD3G deficiency.

The V gene is TRBV11-2, the J gene TRBJ2-1; D not resolved. Trimming took 1 base from V and 3 from J, leaving 10 bases between them. Germline values: CDR1 SGHAT, CDR2 FQNNGV. The length of the CDR3 is 15 residues. The CDR3 sequence is CASSLARLNYNEQFF. The DNA for the CDR3 is TGTGCCAGCAGCTTAGCTAGACTGAACTACAATGAGCAGTTCTTC. Looking up the rest from reference TRBV11-2 and TRBJ2-1 gives the full variable domain: EAGVAQSPRYKIIEKRQSVAFWCNPISGHATLYWYQQILGQGPKLLIQFQNNGVVDDSQLPKDRFSAERLKGVDSTLKIQPAKLEDSAVYLCASSLARLNYNEQFFGPGTRLTVL.

The CDR3 bases are TGCGCCAGCAGCTACGGGGGGGCGGGCACAGATACGCAGTATTTT. It encodes CASSYGGAGTDTQYF. This sequence joins TRBV5-1 and TRBJ2-3; TRBD2 matches at 8 bases. J gave up 1 base and V 3 bases, and 4 bases lay outside the gene matches. Germline V gene lookup returns CDR1 SGHRS and CDR2 YFSETQ. CDR3 length: 15 residues. The whole variable domain, remainder taken from reference TRBV5-1 and TRBJ2-3, is KAGVTQTPRYLIKTRGQQVTLSCSPISGHRSVSWYQQTPGQGLQFLFEYFSETQRNKGNFPGRFSGRQFSNSRSEMNVSTLELGDSALYLCASSYGGAGTDTQYFGPGTRLTVL.

The genes are TRBV19 and TRBJ2-1; no definite D call. There are 13 residues in the CDR3. Germline V gene data show CDR1 as LNHDA and CDR2 as SQIVND (reference sequence). The V gene lost 0 bases and the J gene lost 10 bases, with 10 bases spanning the gap. The CDR3 loop is CASSIDRMGEQFF. CDR3 coding DNA: TGTGCCAGTAGTATAGATAGGATGGGAGAGCAGTTCTTC.

This chain links TRBV6-1 with TRBJ2-3, with 9 nucleotides matching TRBD1. Per the germline V gene, CDR1 is MNHNS and CDR2 is SASEGT. The junction had 4 bases not matched to a gene; V was cut back by 4 bases and J by 2 bases. The CDR3 has 15 residues. CDR3 sequence (DNA): TGTGCCAGCAGTGTGGACAGGGGCTTCACAGATACGCAGTATTTT. Translation: CASSVDRGFTDTQYF.

This clone appeared a few times. The rearrangement joins TRBV10-1 to TRBJ1-1, with D possibly TRBD1 on 5 matching bases. This CDR3 is built from 15 residues. Trimming removed 6 bases from V and 6 bases from J, with 20 bases in between. From germline, CDR1 is WNHNN and CDR2 SYGVQD (reference sequence). In DNA, the CDR3 is TGCGCCAGCAGACCCCGACAGACTCCTACCCCTGAAGCTTTCTTT. Translating it yields CASRPRQTPTPEAFF.

CDR3 loop: CASSRSLRDTQYF. CDR3 nucleotides: TGTGCCAGCAGTCGTTCCCTGAGAGATACGCAGTATTTT. This rearrangement joins TRBV27 to TRBJ2-3, with no clear D. There are 13 residues in the CDR3. V lost 5 bases, J lost 5 bases, and 11 bases lay in between. The germline CDR1 and CDR2 sequences are MNHEY and SMNVEV (reference sequence).

The V and J genes are TRBV5-1 and TRBJ1-1; D might be TRBD1 (6 bases). Germline V lookup: CDR1 SGHRS, CDR2 YFSETQ. The CDR3 length is 12 residues. Deletions cut 0 bases from V and 8 bases from J, with 8 bases between. Here the CDR3 DNA reads TGCGCCAGCAGCTTGGAAGGGGGGGAAGCTTTCTTT. It translates to CASSLEGGEAFF.

This clone was seen a single time. The chain recombines TRBV7-9 with TRBJ2-7, with unresolved D. Germline V CDR1 and CDR2: SEHNR, FQNEAQ (reference sequence). The CDR3 length is 12 residues. V was clipped by 8 bases and J by 5 bases, with 13 bases between them. The CDR3 sequence: CASVKPGHEQYF. In nucleotides, the CDR3 is TGTGCCAGCGTAAAACCAGGCCACGAGCAGTACTTC.

This chain uses TRBV6-6 with TRBJ2-6; D remains unclear. The germline CDR1 and CDR2 sequences are MNHNY and SVGAGI (reference sequence). The V gene lost 6 bases and the J gene lost 3 bases, with 9 bases spanning the gap. The CDR3 consists of 14 residues. The CDR3 DNA reads TGTGCCAGCAGATCCCCCCGTGGGGCCAACGTCCTGACTTTC. This gives the protein CASRSPRGANVLTF.